Here is one T cell receptor beta chain with its context. The CDR3 runs 15 residues. Germline V gene data show CDR1 as MRHNA and CDR2 as SNTAGT. Trimming removed 3 bases from V and 3 bases from J, with 15 bases in between. TCRdb re-called the RT-PCR reads through MiXCR, storing one row per CDR3 protein. The sample has 700,000 to 900,000 distinct CDR3 sequences, approximately 21% seen once. The data originate from a study of response to subunit inactivated influenza vaccine. The chain is built from TRBV6-4 and TRBJ2-7, with D possibly TRBD1 on 7 matching bases. The starting material was PBMCs from blood, obtained 4 to 6 days after vaccination. This TCR was recovered from a man aged 45-60 years who received an inactivated influenza vaccine. The CDR3 region has the DNA TGTGCCAGCAGTGAGAGCTCAGGGGGGAGCTACGAGCAGTACTTC. Amino acid sequence: CASSESSGGSYEQYF.